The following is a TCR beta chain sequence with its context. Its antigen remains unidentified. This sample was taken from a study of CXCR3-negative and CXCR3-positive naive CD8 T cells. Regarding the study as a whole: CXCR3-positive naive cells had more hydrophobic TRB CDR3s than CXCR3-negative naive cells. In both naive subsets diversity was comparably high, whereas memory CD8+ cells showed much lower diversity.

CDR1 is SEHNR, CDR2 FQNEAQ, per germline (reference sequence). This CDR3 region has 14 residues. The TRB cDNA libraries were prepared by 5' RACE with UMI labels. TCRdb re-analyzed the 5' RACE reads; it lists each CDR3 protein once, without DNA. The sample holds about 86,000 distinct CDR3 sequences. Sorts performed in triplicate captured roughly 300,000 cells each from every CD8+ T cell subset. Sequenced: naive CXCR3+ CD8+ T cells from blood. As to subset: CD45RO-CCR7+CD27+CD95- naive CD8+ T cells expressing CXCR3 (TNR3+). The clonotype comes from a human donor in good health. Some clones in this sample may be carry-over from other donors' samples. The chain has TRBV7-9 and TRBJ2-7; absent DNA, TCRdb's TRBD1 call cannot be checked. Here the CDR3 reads CASSFGQGVDEQYF. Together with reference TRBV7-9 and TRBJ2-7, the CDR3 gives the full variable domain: DTGVSQNPRHKITKRGQNVTFRCDPISEHNRLYWYRQTLGQGPEFLTYFQNEAQLEKSRLLSDRFSAERPKGSFSTLEIQRTEQGDSAMYLCASSFGQGVDEQYFGPGTRLTVT.